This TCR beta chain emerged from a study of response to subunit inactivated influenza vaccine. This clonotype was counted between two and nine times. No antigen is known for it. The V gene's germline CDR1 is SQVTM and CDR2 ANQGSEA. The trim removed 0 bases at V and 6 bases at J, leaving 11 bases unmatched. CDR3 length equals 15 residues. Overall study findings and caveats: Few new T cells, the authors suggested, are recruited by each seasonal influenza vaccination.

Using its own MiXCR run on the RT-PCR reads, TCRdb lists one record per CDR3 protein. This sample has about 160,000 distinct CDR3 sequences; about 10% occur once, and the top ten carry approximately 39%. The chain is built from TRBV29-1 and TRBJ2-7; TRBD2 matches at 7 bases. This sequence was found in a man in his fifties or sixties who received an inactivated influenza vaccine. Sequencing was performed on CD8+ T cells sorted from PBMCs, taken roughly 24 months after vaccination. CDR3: CSVEDTREGLREQYF. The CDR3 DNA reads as TGCAGCGTTGAAGATACCAGGGAGGGGTTGCGCGAGCAGTACTTC.